One and the same sample provided the 8 T cell receptor beta chains below, sequenced in a study of cytomegalovirus exposure and HLA in healthy donors (dated by TCRdb to 2016 to 2017). Libraries were built with the immunoSEQ multiplex PCR assay. For the multiplex PCR, a mixture combining 60 forward primers for TCR Vbeta segments and 13 reverse primers for TCR Jbeta segments was used. TCRdb carries this immuneACCESS record with in-frame sequences only. Its versions omit some clonotypes, under half of them owing to an unresolved V gene in the studies checked, with the rest unexplained. Here the sample has 150,000 to 200,000 clones; roughly 83% occur a single time. Under 2% of the sample is held by the ten biggest clonotypes. Sequenced sample: PBMCs. All receptors derive from a woman aged 18-29 years in good health and CMV-seronegative.

The rearrangement uses TRBV6-5 and TRBJ1-2, with D possibly TRBD1 on 5 matching bases. The germline CDR1 and CDR2 sequences are MNHEY and SVGAGI. This CDR3 is built from 14 residues. The germline V and J ends were trimmed by 4 bases and 5 bases, with 14 bases remaining between them. CDR3 nucleotides: TGTGCCAGCAGTTTCCGGGACTCGCGGTATGGCTACACCTTC. Protein: CASSFRDSRYGYTF.

This chain links TRBV2 with TRBJ2-1, with TRBD2 matching 8 bases. There are 15 residues in the CDR3. V lost 5 bases, J lost 4 bases, and 7 bases stayed unmatched. Germline V gene sequence: CDR1 SNHLY, CDR2 FYNNEI. CDR3 DNA: TGTGCCAGCAGTATGGACGGGGGGGCGTACAATGAGCAGTTCTTC. The encoded protein is CASSMDGGAYNEQFF.

The CDR3 is CASSPDIHSNQPQHF. The CDR3 nucleotides are TGTGCCAGCAGCCCGGACATTCATAGCAATCAGCCCCAGCATTTT. The rearrangement links TRBV5-8 to TRBJ1-5, with D perhaps matching TRBD1 (5 bases). From germline, CDR1 is SGHTS and CDR2 YDEGEE. Trimming shortened V by 4 bases and J by 0 bases, and 11 bases separated the two germline ends. There are 15 residues in the CDR3. The full variable domain, completed using reference TRBV5-8 and TRBJ1-5, is EAGVTQSPTHLIKTRGQQATLRCSPISGHTSVYWYQQALGLGLQFLLWYDEGEERNRGNFPPRFSGRQFPNYSSELNVNALELEDSALYLCASSPDIHSNQPQHFGDGTRLSIL.

The rearrangement joins TRBV2 to TRBJ1-2; D remains ambiguous. The CDR3 is 14 amino acids. Between the trimmed V and J ends, which lost 6 bases and 5 bases, there was a span of 16 bases. Germline V gene data show CDR1 as SNHLY and CDR2 as FYNNEI. CDR3 DNA sequence: TGTGCCAGCAGCCAAACCCCAGGATCATATGGCTACACCTTC. Translated, it gives CASSQTPGSYGYTF.

This clone was seen more than once but under ten times. The chain links TRBV2 to TRBJ1-2; D remains unclear. Germline CDR1 reads SNHLY; CDR2 reads FYNNEI. V dropped 4 bases and J dropped 0 bases, with 9 bases sitting between them. This CDR3 region has 14 residues. The CDR3 sequence is CASSGLRTNYGYTF. In nucleotides, the CDR3 is TGTGCCAGCAGTGGTTTGCGGACTAACTATGGCTACACCTTC.

The chain combines TRBV6-6 with TRBJ2-7; D is perhaps TRBD1 (5 bases). The CDR3 sequence is 16 residues long. Deletions cut 4 bases from V and 0 bases from J, with 16 bases between. Germline loops: CDR1 MNHNY, CDR2 SVGAGI (reference sequence). CDR3: CASSFPPPRGSYEQYF. DNA of the CDR3: TGTGCCAGCAGTTTCCCCCCGCCTAGGGGCTCCTACGAGCAGTACTTC.

The chain uses TRBV6-1 and TRBJ2-3; D remains ambiguous. Trimming took off 6 bases at V and 5 bases at J, with 6 bases between the two ends. The germline V gene encodes CDR1 MNHNS and CDR2 SASEGT. This CDR3 contains 11 residues. CDR3 sequence reads: CASRSLDTQYF. DNA for the CDR3: TGTGCCAGCAGGAGCTTAGATACGCAGTATTTT.

V usage is TRBV10-3 and J usage is TRBJ2-7; perhaps TRBD1 as D (5 bases). V was clipped by 6 bases and J by 6 bases, with 12 bases between them. The CDR3 consists of 12 residues. Germline V CDR1 and CDR2: ENHRY, SYGVKD. The CDR3 here is CAISATVSEQYF. CDR3 in DNA: TGTGCCATCAGCGCGACAGTTAGCGAGCAGTACTTC.